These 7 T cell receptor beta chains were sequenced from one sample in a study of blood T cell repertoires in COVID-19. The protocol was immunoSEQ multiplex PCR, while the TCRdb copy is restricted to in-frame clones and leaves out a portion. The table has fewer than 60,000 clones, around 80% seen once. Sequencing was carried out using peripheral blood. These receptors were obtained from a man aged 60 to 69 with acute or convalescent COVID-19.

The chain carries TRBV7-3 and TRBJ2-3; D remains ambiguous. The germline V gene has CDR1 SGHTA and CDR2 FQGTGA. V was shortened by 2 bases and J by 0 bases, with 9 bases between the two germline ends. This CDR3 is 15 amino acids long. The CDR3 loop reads CASSLGLSSTDTQYF. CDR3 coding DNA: TGTGCCAGCAGCTTAGGGCTTTCTAGCACAGATACGCAGTATTTT.

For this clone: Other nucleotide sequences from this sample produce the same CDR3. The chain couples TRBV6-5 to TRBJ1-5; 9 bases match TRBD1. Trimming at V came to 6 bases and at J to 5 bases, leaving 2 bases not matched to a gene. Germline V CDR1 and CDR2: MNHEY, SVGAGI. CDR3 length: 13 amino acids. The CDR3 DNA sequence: TGTGCCAGCAGCCGGACAGGGGATCAGCCCCAGCATTTT. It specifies CASSRTGDQPQHF.

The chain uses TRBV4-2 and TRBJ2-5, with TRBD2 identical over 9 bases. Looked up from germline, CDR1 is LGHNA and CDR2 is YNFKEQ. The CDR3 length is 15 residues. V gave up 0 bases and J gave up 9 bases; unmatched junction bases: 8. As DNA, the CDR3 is TGTGCCAGCAGCCAAGAGGTGGGGGGGACTAGCCCCCAGTACTTC. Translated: CASSQEVGGTSPQYF.

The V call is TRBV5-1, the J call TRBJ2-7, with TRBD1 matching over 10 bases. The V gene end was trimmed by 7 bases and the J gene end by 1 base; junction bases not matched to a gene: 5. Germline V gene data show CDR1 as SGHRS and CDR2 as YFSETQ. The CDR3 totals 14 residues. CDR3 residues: CASCTGQGSYEQYF. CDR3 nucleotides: TGCGCCAGCTGCACGGGACAGGGGTCCTACGAGCAGTACTTC.

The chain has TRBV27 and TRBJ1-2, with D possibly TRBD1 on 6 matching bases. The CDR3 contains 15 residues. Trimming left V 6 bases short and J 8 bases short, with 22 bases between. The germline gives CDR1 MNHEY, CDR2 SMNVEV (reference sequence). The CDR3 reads CASRPARDTQGGYTF. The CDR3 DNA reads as TGTGCCAGCAGACCGGCCCGGGACACCCAAGGAGGCTACACCTTC.

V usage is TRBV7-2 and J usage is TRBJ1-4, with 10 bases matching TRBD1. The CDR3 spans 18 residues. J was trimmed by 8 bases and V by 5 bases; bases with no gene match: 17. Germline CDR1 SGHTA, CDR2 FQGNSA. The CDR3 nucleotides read TGTGCCAGCAGCCCCTCCGTCCCGGGACAGGGGAAGGACGAAAAACTGTTTTTT. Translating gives CASSPSVPGQGKDEKLFF.

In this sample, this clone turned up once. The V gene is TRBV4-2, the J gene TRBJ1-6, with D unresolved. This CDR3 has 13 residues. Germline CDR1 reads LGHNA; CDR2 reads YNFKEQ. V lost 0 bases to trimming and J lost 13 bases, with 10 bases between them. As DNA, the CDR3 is TGTGCCAGCAGCCAAGATCGTGGCAGTCCCCTCCACTTT. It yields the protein CASSQDRGSPLHF.